This T cell receptor beta chain was profiled in a study of blood T cell repertoires in COVID-19. This clone is a singleton in its sample. As handled by the study authors: Cell counts per sample came from amplifying reference gene primers. Sequencing used immunoSEQ multiplex PCR; TCRdb keeps in-frame clones, though not all of them. That table is the source of V, J and clone size, and D and trimming were worked out from the DNA. The profile shows fewer than 500,000 clones, approximately 90% of them singletons. CDR3 length: 13 residues. Germline V gene data show CDR1 as MDHEN and CDR2 as SYDVKM. V was clipped by 8 bases and J by 3 bases, with 13 bases between them.

This chain uses TRBV28 with TRBJ1-1, with D perhaps TRBD1 (5 bases). The specimen was PBMCs or T cells enriched from blood (not recorded which). The sequence derives from a man between 25 and 39 years old who had recovered from COVID-19. The CDR3 DNA reads as TGTGCCAGCCCGGGCCCGGGGGACACTGAAGCTTTCTTT. As protein: CASPGPGDTEAFF.